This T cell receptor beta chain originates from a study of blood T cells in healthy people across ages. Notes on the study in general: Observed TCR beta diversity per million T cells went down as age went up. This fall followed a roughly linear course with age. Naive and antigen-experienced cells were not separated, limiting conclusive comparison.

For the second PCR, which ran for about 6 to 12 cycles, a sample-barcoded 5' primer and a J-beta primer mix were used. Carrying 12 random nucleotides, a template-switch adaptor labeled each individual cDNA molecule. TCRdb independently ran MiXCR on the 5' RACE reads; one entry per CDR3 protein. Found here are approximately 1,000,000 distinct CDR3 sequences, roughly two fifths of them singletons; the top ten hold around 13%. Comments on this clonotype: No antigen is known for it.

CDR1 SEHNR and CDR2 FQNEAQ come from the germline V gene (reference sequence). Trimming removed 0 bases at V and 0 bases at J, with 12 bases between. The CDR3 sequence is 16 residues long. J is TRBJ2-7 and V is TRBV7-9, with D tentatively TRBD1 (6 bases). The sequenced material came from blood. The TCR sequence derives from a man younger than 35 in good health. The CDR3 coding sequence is TGTGCCAGCAGCTTAGCCCCCCAGGGGTCCTCCTACGAGCAGTACTTC. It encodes CASSLAPQGSSYEQYF.